A selection of T cell receptor beta chains follows, all from one sample in a study of siplizumab effects on memory and regulatory T cells. Measured with immunoSEQ multiplex PCR; TCRdb has only the in-frame clones, and not every one. Of roughly 64,000 clones listed, approximately 97% are singletons. Material: naive CD8+ T cells sorted from blood. The receptors here all came from a human donor in good health. Both conserved end residues are part of each CDR3. A D gene is named only where the DNA matches it firmly. A clone size is listed for some rows: how often the clone was seen (once, few, many), or a class if it is expanded.

j_gene | len | d_gene | v_gene | abundance | CDR3nt | CDR3aa
TRBJ1-1 | 15 | TRBD1 | TRBV2 | NA | TGTGCCAGCAGTGTCGGGACAGGGGTGTTAGCTGAAGCTTTCTTT | CASSVGTGVLAEAFF
TRBJ1-2 | 11 | NA | TRBV4-2 | once | TGTGCCAGCAGCCAAGAGGGGGGCTACACCTTC | CASSQEGGYTF
TRBJ1-1 | 14 | NA | TRBV7-6 | NA | TGTGCCAGCAGCTTAGATGGGTTGAACACTGAAGCTTTCTTT | CASSLDGLNTEAFF
TRBJ1-2 | 13 | NA | TRBV29-1 | NA | TGCAGCGTTGGCGGGGAAGCTAACTATGGCTACACCTTC | CSVGGEANYGYTF
TRBJ2-7 | 18 | TRBD1 | TRBV19 | once | TGTGCCAGTAGTGTCGGGACAGGGGGGAGTTATTTGCCGTACGAGCAGTACTTC | CASSVGTGGSYLPYEQYF
TRBJ2-2 | 14 | NA | TRBV6-5 | NA | TGTGCCAGCAGCGACGGACTAAACACCGGGGAGCTGTTTTTT | CASSDGLNTGELFF
TRBJ2-3 | 16 | NA | TRBV4-1 | NA | TGCGCCAGCAGCCAAGACGAGGACCGCACCACAGATACGCAGTATTTT | CASSQDEDRTTDTQYF
TRBJ2-1 | 13 | NA | TRBV4-3 | NA | TGCGCCAGCAGCCTGCAGGGGAACAATGAGCAGTTCTTC | CASSLQGNNEQFF
TRBJ2-7 | 13 | NA | TRBV7-6 | once | TGTGCCAGCAGCTTCGACAGTTCCTACGAGCAGTACTTC | CASSFDSSYEQYF
TRBJ1-6 | 15 | NA | TRBV10-1 | NA | TGCGCCAGCAGTGAGTTTGCAGGGGAGAATTCACCCCTCCACTTT | CASSEFAGENSPLHF
TRBJ1-5 | 14 | TRBD1 | TRBV19 | once | TGTGCCAGTAGTATGCGGACAGGGAATCAGCCCCAGCATTTT | CASSMRTGNQPQHF
TRBJ1-2 | 16 | TRBD1 | TRBV9 | NA | TGTGCCAGCACCCCGACAGGGGGGTATCCTAACTATGGCTACACCTTC | CASTPTGGYPNYGYTF
TRBJ1-5 | 18 | NA | TRBV7-8 | NA | TGTGCCAGCAGCATATCCCGGGGCCCGGTCTATAGCAATCAGCCCCAGCATTTT | CASSISRGPVYSNQPQHF
TRBJ1-4 | 17 | NA | TRBV19 | NA | TGTGCCAGTAGTATAGCCCCCCGAAGTTCAACTAATGAAAAACTGTTTTTT | CASSIAPRSSTNEKLFF
TRBJ2-7 | 13 | NA | TRBV9 | NA | TGTGCCAGCAGCGTCGGGGTCTCCTACGAGCAGTACTTC | CASSVGVSYEQYF
TRBJ2-7 | 15 | TRBD2 | TRBV6-4 | NA | TGTGCCAGCAGTGACGGACTAGCGGATATATACGAGCAGTACTTC | CASSDGLADIYEQYF